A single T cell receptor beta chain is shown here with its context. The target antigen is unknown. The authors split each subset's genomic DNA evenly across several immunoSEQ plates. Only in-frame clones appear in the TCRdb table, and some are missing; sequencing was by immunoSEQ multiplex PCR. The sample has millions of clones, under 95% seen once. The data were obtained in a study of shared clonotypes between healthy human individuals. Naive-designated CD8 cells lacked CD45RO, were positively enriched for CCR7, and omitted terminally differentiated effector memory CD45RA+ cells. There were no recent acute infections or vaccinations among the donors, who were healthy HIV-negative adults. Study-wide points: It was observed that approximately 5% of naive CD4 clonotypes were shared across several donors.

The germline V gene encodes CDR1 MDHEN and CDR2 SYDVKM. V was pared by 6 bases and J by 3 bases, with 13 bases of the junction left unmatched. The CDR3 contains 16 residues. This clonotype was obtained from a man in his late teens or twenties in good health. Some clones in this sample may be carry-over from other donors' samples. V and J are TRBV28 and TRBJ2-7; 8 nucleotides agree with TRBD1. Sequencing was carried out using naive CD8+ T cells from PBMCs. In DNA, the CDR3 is TGTGCCAGCAGCTCCCCTTATAAACAGGGGGGCTACGAGCAGTACTTC. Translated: CASSSPYKQGGYEQYF. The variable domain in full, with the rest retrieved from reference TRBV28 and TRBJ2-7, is DVKVTQSSRYLVKRTGEKVFLECVQDMDHENMFWYRQDPGLGLRLIYFSYDVKMKEKGDIPEGYSVSREKKERFSLILESASTNQTSMYLCASSSPYKQGGYEQYFGPGTRLTVT.